The 18 T cell receptor beta chains listed next were all sequenced from one sample in a study of cytomegalovirus exposure and HLA in healthy donors. 60 Vbeta and 13 Jbeta primers were used in PCR. Only in-frame clones appear in the TCRdb table, and some are missing; sequencing was by immunoSEQ multiplex PCR. In the table there are about 180,000 clones, approximately 80% of which are singletons. The sequenced material came from PBMCs. The receptors stem from a girl aged 5-17 years in good health and CMV-seropositive.

This clone came up once. The chain employs TRBV10-3 and TRBJ2-7, with D maybe TRBD2 (5 bases). This CDR3 contains 19 residues. The germline V and J ends were trimmed by 0 bases and 0 bases, with 21 bases remaining between them. Germline-derived CDR1 and CDR2 are ENHRY and SYGVKD. As DNA, the CDR3 is TGTGCCATCAGTGAGTCTATGAAAACCGCCAAGCGGCTCTCCTACGAGCAGTACTTC. As protein: CAISESMKTAKRLSYEQYF.

This chain links TRBV7-8 with TRBJ1-1, with TRBD1 identical over 7 bases. The CDR3 runs 14 residues. The germline gives CDR1 SGHVS, CDR2 FQNEAQ. V lost 5 bases and J lost 2; bases outside the gene matches: 5. CDR3 protein: CASSQTGSNTEAFF. DNA of the CDR3: TGTGCCAGCAGCCAGACAGGGAGTAACACTGAAGCTTTCTTT.

This clone was counted only a few times. The J gene is TRBJ2-1, the V gene TRBV4-3; D possibly corresponds to TRBD2 (6 bases). This CDR3 is built from 15 residues. Germline lookup yields CDR1 LGHNA and CDR2 YSLEER. Trimming stripped 1 base from V and 6 bases from J, with 13 bases between. The CDR3 DNA reads TGCGCCAGCAGCCAAGGGGCCCTAGCGTTCAATGAGCAGTTCTTC. This encodes CASSQGALAFNEQFF.

The genes are TRBV20-1 and TRBJ1-2, with D unresolved. The germline CDR1 and CDR2 sequences are DFQATT and SNEGSKA (reference sequence). Trimming pared 6 bases from V and 6 bases from J, leaving 11 bases between. The CDR3 sequence is 11 residues long. The CDR3 DNA reads TGCAGTGCCCTATACTTTAATGGCTACACCTTC. This encodes CSALYFNGYTF.

Details on this clone: Other nucleotide sequences from this sample produce the same CDR3. The V gene is TRBV5-4, the J gene TRBJ2-2; 12 bases are a match to TRBD2. With V trimmed by 3 bases and J by 6 bases, 6 bases remained unmatched. The germline gives CDR1 SGHNT, CDR2 YYREEE (reference sequence). CDR3 length equals 16 residues. The DNA for the CDR3 is TGTGCCAGCAGCTCCCGACTAGCGGGAGTCGCCGGGGAGCTGTTTTTT. This gives the protein CASSSRLAGVAGELFF.

The CDR3 sequence is CATSRDLDSTTDTQYF. The CDR3 nucleotides read TGTGCCACCAGCAGAGATTTGGACAGCACCACAGATACGCAGTATTTT. This rearrangement joins TRBV15 to TRBJ2-3; TRBD1 is a possible D gene (6 bases). The CDR3 has 16 amino acids. Trimming shortened V by 0 bases and J by 2 bases, and 12 bases separated the two germline ends. In germline, CDR1 is LNHNV, CDR2 YYDKDF (reference sequence). The variable domain in full, with the rest retrieved from reference TRBV15 and TRBJ2-3, is DAMVIQNPRYQVTQFGKPVTLSCSQTLNHNVMYWYQQKSSQAPKLLFHYYDKDFNNEADTPDNFQSRRPNTSFCFLDIRSPGLGDTAMYLCATSRDLDSTTDTQYFGPGTRLTVL.

This clone showed up just once. The chain uses TRBV6-5 and TRBJ1-2; TRBD1 might be the D (6 bases). Germline V gene sequence: CDR1 MNHEY, CDR2 SVGAGI. V lost 2 bases and J lost 4, with 11 bases in between. This CDR3 comprises 14 residues. The CDR3 nucleotides are TGTGCCAGCAGTTACACCGGGACAAGCTATGGCTACACCTTC. It is translated as CASSYTGTSYGYTF.

The V gene is TRBV4-1, the J gene TRBJ2-7; 7 bases agree with TRBD2. The germline V gene has CDR1 MGHRA and CDR2 YSYEKL. V was clipped by 4 bases and J by 1 base; unmatched bases: 7. This CDR3 has 15 amino acids. Here the CDR3 DNA reads TGCGCCAGCAGCCCCGAGGGGCGGGGGTCCTACGAGCAGTACTTC. It specifies CASSPEGRGSYEQYF.

This sequence joins TRBV21-1 and TRBJ2-1; the table's D call, TRBD2, has no DNA check behind it. TRBV21-1 is a known pseudogene. This CDR3 is 15 amino acids long. CDR3 protein: CASSPGSRRVYEQFF. The CDR3 DNA follows: TGTGCCAGCAGCCCCGGGTCTAGGAGGGTGTATGAGCAGTTCTTC.

This rearrangement joins TRBV6-6 to TRBJ2-2; D call uncertain. V lost 6 bases, J lost 3 bases, and 8 bases lay in between. Germline V gene data show CDR1 as MNHNY and CDR2 as SVGAGI (reference sequence). The CDR3 sequence is 13 residues long. CDR3 sequence: CASSRVHTGELFF. The CDR3 bases are TGTGCCAGCAGCCGGGTCCACACCGGGGAGCTGTTTTTT.

The chain combines TRBV7-6 with TRBJ2-7; possible D gene TRBD1, 5 bases. Germline V CDR1 and CDR2: SGHVS, FNYEAQ. Trimming stripped 6 bases from V and 3 bases from J, with 15 bases between. The CDR3 sequence is 14 residues long. CDR3 sequence: CASSPTGTNYEQYF. CDR3 coding DNA: TGTGCCAGCAGTCCCACAGGAACTAACTACGAGCAGTACTTC.

This clone appeared a single time. The chain couples TRBV25-1 to TRBJ2-5; weak D call: TRBD1 (6 bases). Germline V lookup: CDR1 MGHDK, CDR2 SYGVNS. This CDR3 is built from 15 residues. V lost 2 bases to trimming and J lost 5 bases, with 15 bases between them. Written as DNA, the CDR3 is TGTGCCAGCAGTGAACCAAGACAGGTTGGGGAGACCCAGTACTTC. Its translation: CASSEPRQVGETQYF.

Here the CDR3 DNA reads TGTGCCAGCAGTTACCCAGCGGGAGATGGCTACGAGCAGTACTTC. It is translated as CASSYPAGDGYEQYF. This chain uses TRBV6-5 with TRBJ2-7, with 8 bases that match TRBD2. CDR1 and CDR2 from the germline V gene are MNHEY and SVGAGI. CDR3 length equals 15 residues. The ends lost 2 bases at V and 3 bases at J; junction bases unmatched: 6.

This clone was seen more than once but under ten times. The V gene is TRBV6-1, the J gene TRBJ2-7, with a weak D call TRBD1 (6 bases). There are 12 residues in the CDR3. V was pared by 8 bases and J by 2 bases, with 10 bases between. CDR1 and CDR2 from the germline V gene are MNHNS and SASEGT. CDR3 nucleotides: TGTGCCAGCTGGGACACAGCCTACGAGCAGTACTTC. It is translated as CASWDTAYEQYF.

CDR3: CASSHRFLLASYEQFF. CDR3 DNA: TGTGCCAGCAGCCACCGATTCTTACTAGCGTCCTATGAGCAGTTCTTC. This chain uses TRBV7-9 with TRBJ2-1, with 7 bases aligning to TRBD2. The V and J ends lost 5 bases and 8 bases, in that order; junction bases with no gene match: 15. Germline CDR1 reads SEHNR; CDR2 reads FQNEAQ (reference sequence). This CDR3 comprises 16 residues.

This clone was observed a single time. This chain connects TRBV2 to TRBJ2-2; D is ambiguous. Germline loops: CDR1 SNHLY, CDR2 FYNNEI. V was cut by 6 bases and J by 7 bases, with 6 bases left in between. The CDR3 has 11 amino acids. CDR3 in amino acids: CASSLIGELFF. Here the CDR3 DNA reads TGTGCCAGCAGCCTAATCGGGGAGCTGTTTTTT.

The CDR3 bases are TGCAGCGGGGCGGGTGGACTAGCGCGAGAGACCCAGTACTTC. Its translation is CSGAGGLARETQYF. The J gene is TRBJ2-5, the V gene TRBV29-1; 9 bases map to TRBD2. V was clipped by 7 bases and J by 4 bases; unmatched bases: 10. The CDR3 covers 14 residues. The germline V gene encodes CDR1 SQVTM and CDR2 ANQGSEA.

The chain has TRBV10-3 and TRBJ2-1; TRBD2 aligns across 14 bases. Germline V gene sequence: CDR1 ENHRY, CDR2 SYGVKD. CDR3 length: 15 amino acids. V was pared by 6 bases and J by 9 bases, with 7 bases of the junction left unmatched. The CDR3 sequence is CAIRFGTSGSIEQFF. CDR3 nucleotides: TGTGCCATCAGATTCGGGACTAGCGGGAGTATTGAGCAGTTCTTC.